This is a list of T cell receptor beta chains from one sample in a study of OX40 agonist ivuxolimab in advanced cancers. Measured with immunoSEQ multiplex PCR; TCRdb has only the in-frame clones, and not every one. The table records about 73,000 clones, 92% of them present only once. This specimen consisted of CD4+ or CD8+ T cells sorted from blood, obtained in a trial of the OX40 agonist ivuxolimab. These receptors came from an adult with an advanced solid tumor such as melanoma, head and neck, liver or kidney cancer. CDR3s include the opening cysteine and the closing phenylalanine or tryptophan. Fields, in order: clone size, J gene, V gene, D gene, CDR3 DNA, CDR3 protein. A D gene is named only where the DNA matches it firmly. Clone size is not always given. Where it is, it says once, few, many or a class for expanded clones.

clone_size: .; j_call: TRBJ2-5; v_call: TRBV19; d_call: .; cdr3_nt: TGTGCCAGTAGTATTAGGGAGACCCAGTACTTC; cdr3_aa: CASSIRETQYF
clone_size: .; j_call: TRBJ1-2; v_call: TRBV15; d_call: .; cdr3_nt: TGTGCCACCAGCCCCCTCGGGGGTCCGGGGGGCTACACCTTC; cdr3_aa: CATSPLGGPGGYTF
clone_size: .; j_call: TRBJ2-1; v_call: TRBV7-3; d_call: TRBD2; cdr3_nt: TGTGCCAGCAGCTTGCTTGGGGGGGACGGACCGTCCTACAATGAGCAGTTCTTC; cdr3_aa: CASSLLGGDGPSYNEQFF
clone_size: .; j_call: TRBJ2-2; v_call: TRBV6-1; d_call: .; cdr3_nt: TGTGCCAGCAGTGTTAGCGTTTCGGGGGAGCTGTTTTTT; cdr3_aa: CASSVSVSGELFF
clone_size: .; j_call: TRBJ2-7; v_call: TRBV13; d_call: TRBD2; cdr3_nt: TGTGCCAGCAGCATAGCGGGGGAGCCCTACGAGCAGTACTTC; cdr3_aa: CASSIAGEPYEQYF
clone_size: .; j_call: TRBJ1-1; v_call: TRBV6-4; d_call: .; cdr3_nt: TGTGCCAGCAGTGACTCGGGGGTGACTGAAGCTTTCTTT; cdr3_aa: CASSDSGVTEAFF
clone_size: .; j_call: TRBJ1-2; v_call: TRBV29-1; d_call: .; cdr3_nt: TGCAGCGAAGGGAGGGGGTCTGGCTACACCTTC; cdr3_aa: CSEGRGSGYTF
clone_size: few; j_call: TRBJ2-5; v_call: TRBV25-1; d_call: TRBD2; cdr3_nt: TGTGCCAGCATGGGACTAGCGGGGGCCGTACCTGGAGCGGAGACCCAGTACTTC; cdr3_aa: CASMGLAGAVPGAETQYF
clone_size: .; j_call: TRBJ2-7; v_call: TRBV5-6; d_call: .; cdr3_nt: TGTGCCAGCAGCTGGATTGGGGGAAACGAGCAGTACTTC; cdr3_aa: CASSWIGGNEQYF
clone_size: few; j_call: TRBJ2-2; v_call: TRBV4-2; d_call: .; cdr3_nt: TGTGCCAGCAGCTCCGGGACTCCGAACACCGGGGAGCTGTTTTTT; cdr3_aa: CASSSGTPNTGELFF
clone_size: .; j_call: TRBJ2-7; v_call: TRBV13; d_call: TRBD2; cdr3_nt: TGTGCCAGCAGCTACAATCTAGCGGACGAGCAGTACTTC; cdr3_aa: CASSYNLADEQYF
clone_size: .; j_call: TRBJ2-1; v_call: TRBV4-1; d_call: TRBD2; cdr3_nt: TGCGCCAGCAGCCCGAAAGAGACTAGCGGGGGCTACAATGAGCAGTTCTTC; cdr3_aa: CASSPKETSGGYNEQFF
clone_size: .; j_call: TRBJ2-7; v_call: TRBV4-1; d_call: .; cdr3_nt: TGCGCCAGCAGCCAAGAATGGCAGGCCTACTCCTACGAGCAGTACTTC; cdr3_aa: CASSQEWQAYSYEQYF
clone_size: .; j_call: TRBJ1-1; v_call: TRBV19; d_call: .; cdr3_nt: TGTGCCACTTCTCTAGGGGTAGGCACTGAAGCTTTCTTT; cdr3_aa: CATSLGVGTEAFF
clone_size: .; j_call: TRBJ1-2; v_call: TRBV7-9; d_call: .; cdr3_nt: TGTGCCAGCAGCTTAAACCTGGATGGCTACACCTTC; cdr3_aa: CASSLNLDGYTF
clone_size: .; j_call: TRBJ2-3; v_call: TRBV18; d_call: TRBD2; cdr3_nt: TGTGCCAGCTCACCGGGAGTCGTAGCGGGGGCCGGCACAGATACGCAGTATTTT; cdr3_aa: CASSPGVVAGAGTDTQYF
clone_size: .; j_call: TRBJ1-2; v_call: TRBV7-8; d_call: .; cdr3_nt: TGTGCCAGCAGCCCCCGCGGGGGCCTCTATGGCTACACCTTC; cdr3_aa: CASSPRGGLYGYTF
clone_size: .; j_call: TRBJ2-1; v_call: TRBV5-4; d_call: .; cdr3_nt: TGTGCCAGCAGCTTGATGGGCGGGGGCGGTCTGGGGAATGAGCAGTTCTTC; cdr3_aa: CASSLMGGGGLGNEQFF
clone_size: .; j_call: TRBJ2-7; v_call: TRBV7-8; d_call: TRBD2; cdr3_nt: TGTGCCAGCAGCTTAGCCGCGGGGGGTAGCGAGCAGTACTTC; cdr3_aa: CASSLAAGGSEQYF
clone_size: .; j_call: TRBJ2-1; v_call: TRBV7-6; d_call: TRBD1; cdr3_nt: TGTGCCAGCAGCTTTCCGGACAGGGCGATCCGTGAGCAGTTCTTC; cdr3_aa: CASSFPDRAIREQFF
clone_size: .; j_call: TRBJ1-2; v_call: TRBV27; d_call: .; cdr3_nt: TGTGCCAGCTCCCCCGGGTTTGGCTACACCTTC; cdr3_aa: CASSPGFGYTF
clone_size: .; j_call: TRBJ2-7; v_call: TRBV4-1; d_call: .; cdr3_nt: TGCGCCAGCAGCCAAGATCAGTGGGGTGGCTACGAGCAGTACTTC; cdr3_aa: CASSQDQWGGYEQYF
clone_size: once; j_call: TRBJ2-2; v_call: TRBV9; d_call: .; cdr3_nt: TGTGCCAGCAGCGCCCGGACAGAGAGTCACACCGGGGAGCTGTTTTTT; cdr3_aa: CASSARTESHTGELFF
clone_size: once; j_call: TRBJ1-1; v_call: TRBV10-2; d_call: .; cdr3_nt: TGCGCCAGCAGGATGACGGTCACCGGTGAAGCTTTCTTT; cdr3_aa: CASRMTVTGEAFF
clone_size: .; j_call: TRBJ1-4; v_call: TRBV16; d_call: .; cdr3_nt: TGTGCCAGCAGCCAATCCCTACTCCGGGGGGGTAATGAAAAACTGTTTTTT; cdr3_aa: CASSQSLLRGGNEKLFF
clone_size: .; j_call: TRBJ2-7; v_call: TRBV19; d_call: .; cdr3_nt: TGTGCCAGTAGTATAATGCCTGAATACGAGCAGTACTTC; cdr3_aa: CASSIMPEYEQYF
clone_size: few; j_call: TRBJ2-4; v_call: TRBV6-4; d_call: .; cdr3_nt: TGTGCCAGACTGTGGATAGCCAAAAACATTCAGTACTTC; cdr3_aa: CARLWIAKNIQYF
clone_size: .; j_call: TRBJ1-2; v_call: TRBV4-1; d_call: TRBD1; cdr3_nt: TGCGCCAGCAGCCAAGCGGGACAGATCTATGGCTACACCTTC; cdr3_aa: CASSQAGQIYGYTF
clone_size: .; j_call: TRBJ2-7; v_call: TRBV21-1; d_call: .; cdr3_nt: TGTGCCAGCAGCAAAGCGTGCAGCCCAGCCCACGAGCAGTACTTC; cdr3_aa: CASSKACSPAHEQYF
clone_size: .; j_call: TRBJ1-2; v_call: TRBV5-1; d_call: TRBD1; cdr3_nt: TGCGCCAGCAGCTGGGCCCTTACAGGGGACGATGGCTACACCTTC; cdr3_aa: CASSWALTGDDGYTF
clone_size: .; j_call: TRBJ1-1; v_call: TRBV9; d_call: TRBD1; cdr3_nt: TGTGCCAGCAGCGTAGGGACAGGGGGCTTGTATGAAGCTTTCTTT; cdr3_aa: CASSVGTGGLYEAFF
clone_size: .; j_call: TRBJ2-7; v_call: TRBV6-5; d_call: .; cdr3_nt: TGTGCCAGCAGTTACGGGGCTCTTGAAAGCAGCCACGAGCAGTACTTC; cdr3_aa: CASSYGALESSHEQYF
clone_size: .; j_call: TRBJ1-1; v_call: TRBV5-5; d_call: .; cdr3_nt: TGTGCCAGCAGCTTGGATCACCCCGGGAGGGCTTTCTTT; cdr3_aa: CASSLDHPGRAFF
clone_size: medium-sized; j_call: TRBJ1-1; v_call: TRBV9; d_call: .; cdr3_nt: TGTGCCAGCAGCGTAAGAGGAGCTGAACACACTGAAGCTTTCTTT; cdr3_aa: CASSVRGAEHTEAFF
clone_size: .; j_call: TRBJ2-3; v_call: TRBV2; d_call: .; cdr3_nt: TGTGCCAGCATCCCGGGGCGGGATACGCAGTATTTT; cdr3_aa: CASIPGRDTQYF
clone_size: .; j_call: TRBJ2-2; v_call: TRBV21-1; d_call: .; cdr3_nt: TGTGCCAGCATCCCCGGGACAGGGAACACCGGGGAGCTGTTTTTT; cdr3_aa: CASIPGTGNTGELFF
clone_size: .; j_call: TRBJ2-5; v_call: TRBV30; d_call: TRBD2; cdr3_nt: TGTGCCTGGGGGGGGCCGAGCGGGGGCCACCAAGAGACCCAGTACTTC; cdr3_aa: CAWGGPSGGHQETQYF
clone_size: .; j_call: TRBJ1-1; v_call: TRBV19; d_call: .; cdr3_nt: TGTGCCAGTAGGCTCGGAGGGACTGAAGCTTTCTTT; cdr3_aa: CASRLGGTEAFF
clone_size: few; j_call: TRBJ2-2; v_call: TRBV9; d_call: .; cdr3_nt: TGTGCCAGCAGCGTAGGCGGGTCCGGGGAGCTGTTTTTT; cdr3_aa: CASSVGGSGELFF
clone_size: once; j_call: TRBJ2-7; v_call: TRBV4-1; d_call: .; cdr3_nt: TGCGCCAGCAGCCAAGGGGGAGGCGAAATCTACGAGCAGTACTTC; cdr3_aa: CASSQGGGEIYEQYF
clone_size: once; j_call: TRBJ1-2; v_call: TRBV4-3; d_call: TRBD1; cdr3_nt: TGCGCCAGCAGCCAAACCGACTGGACAGGGTTTGGCTACACCTTC; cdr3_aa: CASSQTDWTGFGYTF
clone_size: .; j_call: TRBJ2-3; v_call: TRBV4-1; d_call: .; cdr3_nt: TGCGCCAGCAGCCAAGTGGGACTCAGCACAGATACGCAGTATTTT; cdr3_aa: CASSQVGLSTDTQYF
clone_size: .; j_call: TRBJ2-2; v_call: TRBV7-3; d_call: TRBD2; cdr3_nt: TGTGCCAGCAGCTTAAGCATTAGCGGGGGCCCCGGGGAGCTGTTTTTT; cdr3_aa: CASSLSISGGPGELFF
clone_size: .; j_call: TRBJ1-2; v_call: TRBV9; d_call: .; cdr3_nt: TGTGCCAGCAGCGTAGCTAGGTCAGGGGAGCATGGCTACACCTTC; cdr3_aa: CASSVARSGEHGYTF
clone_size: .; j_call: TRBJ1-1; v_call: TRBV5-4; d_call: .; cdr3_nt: TGTGCCAGCAGGACGGACAGGAACACTGAAGCTTTCTTT; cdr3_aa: CASRTDRNTEAFF